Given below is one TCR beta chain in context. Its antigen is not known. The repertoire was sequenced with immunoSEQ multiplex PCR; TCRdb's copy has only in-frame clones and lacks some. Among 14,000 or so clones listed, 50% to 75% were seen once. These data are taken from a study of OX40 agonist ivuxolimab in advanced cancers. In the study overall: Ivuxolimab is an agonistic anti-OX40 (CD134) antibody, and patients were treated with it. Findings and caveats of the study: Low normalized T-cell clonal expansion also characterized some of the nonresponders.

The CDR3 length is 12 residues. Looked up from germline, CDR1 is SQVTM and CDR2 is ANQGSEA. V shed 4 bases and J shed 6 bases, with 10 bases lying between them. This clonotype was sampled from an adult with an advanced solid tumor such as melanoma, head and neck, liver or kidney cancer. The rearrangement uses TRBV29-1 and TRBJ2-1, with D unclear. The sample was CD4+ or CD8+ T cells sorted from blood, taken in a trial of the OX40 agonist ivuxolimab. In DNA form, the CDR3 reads TGCAGCGTTGCGTCTGGGGTCAATGAGCAGTTCTTC. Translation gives CSVASGVNEQFF.